This is a list of T cell receptor beta chains from one sample in a study of post-analysis software for immune sequencing data. TCRdb ran MiXCR on the PCR reads and lists one entry per CDR3 protein. The data contain 400,000 to 500,000 distinct CDR3 sequences, approximately 39% of them singletons. The material sequenced was blood. These receptors all come from a girl aged 2 to 10 with multiple sclerosis. Both conserved end residues are part of each CDR3. D genes are given only for firm matches. Clone size appears in some rows only: once, few, many, or a class for an expanded clone.

J gene | D gene | clone size | V gene | CDR3 DNA | CDR3 protein
TRBJ2-1 | NA | few | TRBV7-3 | TGTGCCAGCAGCTTTTTGGCTTCCTCCTACAATGAGCAGTTCTTC | CASSFLASSYNEQFF
TRBJ2-4 | NA | NA | TRBV6-5 | TGTGCCAGCCGGACAGTTGGGAACATTCAGTACTTC | CASRTVGNIQYF
TRBJ1-1 | NA | NA | TRBV7-8 | TGTGCCAGCAGGGGGGAGACCCTTTCGACTGAAGCTTTCTTT | CASRGETLSTEAFF
TRBJ1-3 | TRBD1 | NA | TRBV5-8 | TGTGCCAGCAGCCGAAGGACAGGGAGCTCTGGAAACACCATATATTTT | CASSRRTGSSGNTIYF
TRBJ1-1 | NA | few | TRBV29-1 | TGCAGCATTCCTCCGATCACTGGGGTGACTGAAGCTTTCTTT | CSIPPITGVTEAFF
TRBJ2-4 | TRBD1 | many | TRBV11-2 | TGTGCCAGCAGCTTAGCGCAGGGGGCTCACATTCAGTACTTC | CASSLAQGAHIQYF
TRBJ2-7 | TRBD2 | NA | TRBV18 | TGTGCCAGCTCACTAAGCGGGACTAGCGGTAACTACGAGCAGTACTTC | CASSLSGTSGNYEQYF
TRBJ1-3 | NA | few | TRBV18 | TGTGCCAGCTCACCAGGGACTGGAAACACCATATATTTT | CASSPGTGNTIYF
TRBJ2-3 | TRBD1 | NA | TRBV7-2 | TGTGCCAGCAGCTTAACCAGCCAACAGGGGACCTTCACAGATACGCAGTATTTT | CASSLTSQQGTFTDTQYF
TRBJ2-1 | TRBD1 | many | TRBV6-1 | TGTGCCAGCAGTGACCGGGACAGGGGTTCGAATGAGCAGTTCTTC | CASSDRDRGSNEQFF
TRBJ2-3 | NA | NA | TRBV6-2/TRBV6-3 | TGTGCCAGCAGTTACGAGGCGTTCGGGCATCCGCAGTATTTT | CASSYEAFGHPQYF
TRBJ1-4 | TRBD1 | once | TRBV20-1 | TGCAGTGCTAGGGGGACAGGGAGGGATGAAAAACTGTTTTTT | CSARGTGRDEKLFF
TRBJ2-5 | TRBD2 | NA | TRBV6-5 | TGTGCCACCTCAACTAGCGGGGGATACAATGAGCAGTACTTC | CATSTSGGYNEQYF
TRBJ1-6 | NA | many | TRBV7-9 | TGTGCCAGCAGCTTAGGGAATTCACCCCTCCACTTT | CASSLGNSPLHF
TRBJ1-2 | NA | NA | TRBV9 | TGCGCCAGCAGCGTAGAGCGGGATGGATGGAGACATGGCTACACCTTC | CASSVERDGWRHGYTF
TRBJ2-7 | TRBD2 | NA | TRBV4-3 | TGCGCCAGCAGCCATTACGGGACTAGATCCTTTATTCCCTGCTGCGAGCAGTACTTC | CASSHYGTRSFIPCCEQYF
TRBJ2-1 | NA | NA | TRBV29-1 | TGCAGCGTTGAAGATCGGAGGAGACAGGGAGGTGAGCAGTTCTTC | CSVEDRRRQGGEQFF
TRBJ2-7 | NA | NA | TRBV7-6 | TGTGCCAGCAGCTTAGAGGCTTCAGGGTTGCTTCACGAGCAGTACTTC | CASSLEASGLLHEQYF
TRBJ2-5 | NA | NA | TRBV7-2 | TGTGCCAGCAGCTTGGGTCTAGCCGCGGAGACCCAGTACTTC | CASSLGLAAETQYF
TRBJ2-3 | NA | NA | TRBV12-3/TRBV12-4 | TGTGCCAGCAGTTTAACAGATTCCTCTAGCACAGATACGCAGTATTTT | CASSLTDSSSTDTQYF
TRBJ2-7 | NA | few | TRBV29-1 | TGCAGCGTTGAAGATCGAACAGGGCAGGGCTACGAGCAGTACTTC | CSVEDRTGQGYEQYF
TRBJ2-3 | TRBD2 | NA | TRBV29-1 | TGCAGCGGAGGGACTAGTATCTTCTCAGATACGCAGTATTTT | CSGGTSIFSDTQYF
TRBJ1-5 | NA | NA | TRBV2 | TGTGCCAGCAGTTTTGGGGGGAGGCAGCCCCAGCATTTT | CASSFGGRQPQHF
TRBJ2-7 | NA | NA | TRBV9 | TGTGCCAGCAGCCCCAGTGGGGCAGGGACCTACGAGCAGTACTTC | CASSPSGAGTYEQYF
TRBJ2-5 | TRBD1 | NA | TRBV6-6 | TGTGCCAGCAGTGTTGGACAGGGATTTCAAGAGACCCAGTACTTC | CASSVGQGFQETQYF
TRBJ2-3 | NA | NA | TRBV15 | TGTGCCACCAGCAGACCTAGCACAGATACGCAGTATTTT | CATSRPSTDTQYF
TRBJ2-3 | NA | once | TRBV9 | TGTGCCAGCAGCGTAGGATCAGATACGCAGTATTTT | CASSVGSDTQYF
TRBJ2-1 | TRBD2 | NA | TRBV10-2 | TGCGCCAGCGGGGGCGTTGTGGGTAGCGGGGGGGCGGATGAGCAGTTCTTC | CASGGVVGSGGADEQFF
TRBJ2-7 | TRBD1 | NA | TRBV27 | TGTGCCAGCAGTTTCCAGGGACAGGGGAGCTACGAGCAGTACTTC | CASSFQGQGSYEQYF
TRBJ1-2 | TRBD1 | NA | TRBV28 | TGTGCCACCCAGGGACAGGGACACTATGGCTACACCTTC | CATQGQGHYGYTF
TRBJ1-6 | NA | NA | TRBV27 | TGTGCCAGCAGTAGCAATCAGGGATATAATTCACCCCTCCACTTT | CASSSNQGYNSPLHF
TRBJ2-1 | NA | NA | TRBV20-1 | TGCAGTGCTAGCCTCGGGGAACCCTACAATGAGCAGTTCTTC | CSASLGEPYNEQFF
TRBJ2-7 | NA | few | TRBV7-9 | TGTGCCAGCAGCCCCCGGTCCAGATCCTACGAGCAGTACTTC | CASSPRSRSYEQYF
TRBJ2-4 | TRBD1 | few | TRBV27 | TGTGCCAGCAGTTTAGTATCAGGGACAGAGGGGTTTTGGAACATTCAGTACTTC | CASSLVSGTEGFWNIQYF
TRBJ1-2 | NA | NA | TRBV6-6 | TGTGCCAGCAGTTACCCTTCACAAGAAATCACTGGCTACACCTTC | CASSYPSQEITGYTF
TRBJ2-7 | TRBD1 | few | TRBV18 | TGTGCCAGCTCACCAGACAGGGGGCAGGGTGAGCAGTACTTC | CASSPDRGQGEQYF
TRBJ1-6 | TRBD1 | NA | TRBV4-1 | TGCGCCAGCAGCCTCCCGGGACAGAGACCCTATAATTCACCCCTCCACTTT | CASSLPGQRPYNSPLHF
TRBJ1-2 | NA | NA | TRBV20-1 | TGCAGTGCTAAGGAGTATGGCTACACCTTC | CSAKEYGYTF
TRBJ1-4 | TRBD1 | NA | TRBV7-2 | TGTGCCAGCAGCTTAGTCAGGGGGTTCCGTGAAAAACTGTTTTTT | CASSLVRGFREKLFF
TRBJ2-1 | TRBD1 | NA | TRBV11-2 | TGTGCCAGCAGCGGGTCCCGGGACAGGGACTTAGAATCCTACAATGAGCAGTTCTTC | CASSGSRDRDLESYNEQFF
TRBJ2-3 | NA | NA | TRBV10-3 | TGTGCCATCAGTGAGACGGAAGATGCGCAGTATTTT | CAISETEDAQYF